The 10 T cell receptor beta chains below come from one sample, sequenced in a study of Graves' ophthalmopathy and Graves' hyperthyroidism. The TCR beta CDR3 regions underwent amplification from RNA transcripts. An initial RT-PCR round employing HTBI primers preceded a second-round multiplex PCR. TCRdb independently ran MiXCR on the multiplex PCR reads; one entry per CDR3 protein. The sample shows some 1.1 million distinct CDR3 sequences, 35% to 40% of them seen only once. Sequencing was carried out using peripheral blood or thyroid tissue (not recorded which). The receptors were sampled from an adult man with Graves' hyperthyroidism.

As for this clonotype: At one end, the junction sequence differs from germline, possibly due to a read error. The chain couples TRBV7-9 to TRBJ2-5; weak D call: TRBD2 (5 bases). This CDR3 comprises 12 residues. Germline V gene data show CDR1 as SEHNR and CDR2 as FQNEAQ (reference sequence). CDR3 region: CANSGSGETQYF. The CDR3 DNA sequence: TGTGCCAACAGCGGCTCCGGGGAGACCCAGTACTTC.

V is TRBV19 and J is TRBJ1-5, with 7 positions matching TRBD1. CDR3 size: 13 residues. From germline, CDR1 is LNHDA and CDR2 SQIVND (reference sequence). V gave up 7 bases and J gave up 6 bases; unmatched junction bases: 6. CDR3 in amino acids: CASTGTVSQPQHF. The DNA for the CDR3 is TGTGCCAGTACCGGGACAGTTAGTCAGCCCCAGCATTTT.

CDR3 bases: TGTGCCAGCAGTGACTCGGACAACACTGAAAAACTGTTTTTT. This gives the protein CASSDSDNTEKLFF. The rearrangement uses TRBV6-4 and TRBJ1-4; D may be TRBD1 (5 bases). V was cut by 0 bases and J by 7 bases, with 9 bases left in between. The CDR3 extends over 14 amino acids. Germline V gene lookup returns CDR1 MRHNA and CDR2 SNTAGT.

The V gene is TRBV6-6, the J gene TRBJ2-1, with unresolved D. V was pared by 5 bases and J by 0 bases, with 2 bases between. Looked up from germline, CDR1 is MNHNY and CDR2 is SVGAGI (reference sequence). The CDR3 consists of 12 residues. For the CDR3, the DNA is TGTGCCAGCAGTACCTCCTACAATGAGCAGTTCTTC. It codes for CASSTSYNEQFF.

This clonotype has ten or more counts. This chain uses TRBV29-1 with TRBJ2-7; 7 nucleotides align to TRBD1. The CDR3 has 15 residues. Germline CDR1 reads SQVTM; CDR2 reads ANQGSEA. After removal of 5 bases from V and 1 base from J, the junction contained 11 bases not matched to a gene. CDR3 region: CSVLATGLGSYEQYF. For the CDR3, the DNA is TGCAGCGTTTTAGCGACAGGGTTAGGATCCTACGAGCAGTACTTC.

This clonotype was found many times. V usage is TRBV10-3 and J usage is TRBJ1-6, with 7 nucleotides matching TRBD1. Trimming cost V 10 bases and J 7 bases; bases outside gene matches: 10. Germline-derived CDR1 and CDR2 are ENHRY and SYGVKD. This CDR3 is 14 amino acids long. The CDR3 loop is CANRGGAGNSPLHF. The CDR3, as DNA: TGTGCCAACCGAGGGGGCGCTGGGAATTCACCCCTCCACTTT.

This clonotype was counted many times. The rearrangement joins TRBV9 to TRBJ2-2; perhaps D is TRBD1 or TRBD2 (5 bases each). The CDR3 length is 15 residues. Germline V gives CDR1 SGDLS, CDR2 YYNGEE. V was shortened by 5 bases and J by 7 bases, with 18 bases between the two germline ends. The CDR3 DNA sequence: TGTGCCAGCAGTGCGACCGGGGCGCAGGGCGGGGAGCTGTTTTTT. Translation: CASSATGAQGGELFF.

This clonotype was found many times. This chain links TRBV19 with TRBJ2-7; D not resolved. Trimming stripped 5 bases from V and 0 bases from J, with 17 bases between. The CDR3 runs to 16 residues. Germline CDR1 reads LNHDA; CDR2 reads SQIVND (reference sequence). CDR3 coding DNA: TGTGCCAGTAGTCCAGTAACAGCTCTTTTCTCCTACGAGCAGTACTTC. Translating gives CASSPVTALFSYEQYF.

Only a few counts were recorded for this clonotype. Here the CDR3 DNA reads TGTGCCAGTGGGGGGACTGGGAGCTCCTACGAGCAGTACTTC. Translated, it gives CASGGTGSSYEQYF. The chain recombines TRBV19 with TRBJ2-7, with D maybe TRBD2 (6 bases). The CDR3 consists of 14 residues. The V end was cut by 8 bases, the J end by 0 bases, with 14 bases between. CDR1 LNHDA and CDR2 SQIVND come from the germline V gene (reference sequence).

This chain connects TRBV7-2 to TRBJ1-4; D may be TRBD1 (5 bases). Germline V lookup: CDR1 SGHTA, CDR2 FQGNSA. The CDR3 contains 14 residues. The V end was cut by 6 bases, the J end by 4 bases, with 12 bases between. The CDR3 DNA is TGTGCCAGCAGACCCGGGACCTATAATGAAAAACTGTTTTTT. It translates to CASRPGTYNEKLFF.